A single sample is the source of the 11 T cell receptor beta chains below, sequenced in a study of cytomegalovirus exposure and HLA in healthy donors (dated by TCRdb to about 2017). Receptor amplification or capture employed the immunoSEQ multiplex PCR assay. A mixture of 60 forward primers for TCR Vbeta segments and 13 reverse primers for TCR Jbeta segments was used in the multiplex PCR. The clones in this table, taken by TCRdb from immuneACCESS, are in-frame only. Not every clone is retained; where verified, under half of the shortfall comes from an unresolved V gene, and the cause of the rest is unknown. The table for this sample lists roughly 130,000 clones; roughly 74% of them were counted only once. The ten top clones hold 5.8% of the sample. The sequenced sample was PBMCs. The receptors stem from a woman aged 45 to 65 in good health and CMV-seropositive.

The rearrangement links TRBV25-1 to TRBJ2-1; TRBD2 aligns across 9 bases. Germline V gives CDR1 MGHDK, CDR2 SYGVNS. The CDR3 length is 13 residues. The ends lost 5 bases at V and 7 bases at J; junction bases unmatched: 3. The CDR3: CASSWTSVNEQFF. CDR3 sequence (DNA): TGTGCCAGCAGTTGGACTAGCGTGAATGAGCAGTTCTTC. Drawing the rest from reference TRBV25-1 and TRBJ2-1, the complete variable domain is EADIYQTPRYLVIGTGKKITLECSQTMGHDKMYWYQQDPGMELHLIHYSYGVNSTEKGDLSSESTVSRIRTEHFPLTLESARPSHTSQYLCASSWTSVNEQFFGPGTRLTVL.

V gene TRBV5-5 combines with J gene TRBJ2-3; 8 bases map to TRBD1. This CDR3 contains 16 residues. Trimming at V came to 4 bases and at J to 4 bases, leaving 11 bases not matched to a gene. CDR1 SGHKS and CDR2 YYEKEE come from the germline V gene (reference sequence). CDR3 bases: TGTGCCAGCAGCGGTGGGACAGGCCAAACCTCAGATACGCAGTATTTT. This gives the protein CASSGGTGQTSDTQYF.

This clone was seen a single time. The CDR3 loop reads CSGGRRASETQYF. The CDR3 DNA is TGCAGCGGTGGGAGAAGAGCCTCAGAGACCCAGTACTTC. The chain recombines TRBV29-1 with TRBJ2-5; D possibly corresponds to TRBD2 (5 bases). Trimming pared 7 bases from V and 4 bases from J, leaving 16 bases between. This CDR3 has 13 amino acids. Germline values: CDR1 SQVTM, CDR2 ANQGSEA. The full variable domain, completed using reference TRBV29-1 and TRBJ2-5, is SAVISQKPSRDICQRGTSLTIQCQVDSQVTMMFWYRQQPGQSLTLIATANQGSEATYESGFVIDKFPISRPNLTFSTLTVSNMSPEDSSIYLCSGGRRASETQYFGPGTRLLVL.

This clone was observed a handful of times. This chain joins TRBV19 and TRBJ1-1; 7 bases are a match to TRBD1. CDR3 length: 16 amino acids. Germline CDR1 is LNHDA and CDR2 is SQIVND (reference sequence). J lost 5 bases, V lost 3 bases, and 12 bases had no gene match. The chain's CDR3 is CASSIPGRGRGTEAFF. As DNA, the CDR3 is TGTGCCAGTAGTATTCCCGGAAGGGGGCGCGGTACTGAAGCTTTCTTT. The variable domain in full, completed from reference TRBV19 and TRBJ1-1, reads DGGITQSPKYLFRKEGQNVTLSCEQNLNHDAMYWYRQDPGQGLRLIYYSQIVNDFQKGDIAEGYSVSREKKESFPLTVTSAQKNPTAFYLCASSIPGRGRGTEAFFGQGTRLTVV.

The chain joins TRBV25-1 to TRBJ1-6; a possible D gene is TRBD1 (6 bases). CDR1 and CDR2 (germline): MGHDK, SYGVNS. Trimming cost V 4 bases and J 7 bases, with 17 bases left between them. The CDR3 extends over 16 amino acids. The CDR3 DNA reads TGTGCCAGCAGTGCTGAAGGGGGAGGGCTGAATTCACCCCTCCACTTT. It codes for CASSAEGGGLNSPLHF.

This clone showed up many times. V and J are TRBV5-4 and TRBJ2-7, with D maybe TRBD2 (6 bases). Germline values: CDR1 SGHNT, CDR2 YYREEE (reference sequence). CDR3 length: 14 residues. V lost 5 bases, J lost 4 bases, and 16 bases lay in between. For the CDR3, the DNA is TGTGCCAGCAGTCCGGGGCACGGGGGATACGAGCAGTACTTC. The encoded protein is CASSPGHGGYEQYF.

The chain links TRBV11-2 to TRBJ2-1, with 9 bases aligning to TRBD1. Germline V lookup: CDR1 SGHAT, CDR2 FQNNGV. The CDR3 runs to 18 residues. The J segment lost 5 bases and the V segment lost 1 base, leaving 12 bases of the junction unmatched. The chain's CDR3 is CASSLAPLGQGTHNEQFF. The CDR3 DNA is TGTGCCAGCAGCTTAGCTCCACTAGGACAGGGGACTCACAATGAGCAGTTCTTC.

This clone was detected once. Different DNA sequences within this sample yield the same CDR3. CDR3 region: CASGPTRQGYYGYTF. For the CDR3, the DNA is TGTGCCAGTGGGCCTACGAGACAGGGGTACTATGGCTACACCTTC. This chain links TRBV19 with TRBJ1-2; 8 nucleotides align to TRBD1. The ends lost 8 bases at V and 3 bases at J; junction bases unmatched: 11. CDR1 and CDR2 (germline): LNHDA, SQIVND (reference sequence). CDR3 size: 15 residues.

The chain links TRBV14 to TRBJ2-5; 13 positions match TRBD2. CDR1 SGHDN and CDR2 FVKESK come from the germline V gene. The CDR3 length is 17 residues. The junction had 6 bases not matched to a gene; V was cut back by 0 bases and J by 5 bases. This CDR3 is CASSQEGLAGVGETQYF. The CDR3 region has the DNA TGTGCCAGCAGCCAAGAAGGACTAGCGGGGGTAGGGGAGACCCAGTACTTC.

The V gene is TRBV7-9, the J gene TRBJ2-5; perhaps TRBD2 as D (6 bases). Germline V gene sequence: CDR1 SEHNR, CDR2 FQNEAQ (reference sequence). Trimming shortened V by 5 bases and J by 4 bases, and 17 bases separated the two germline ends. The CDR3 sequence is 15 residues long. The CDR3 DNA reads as TGTGCCAGCAGCCCCGGGAGCACGAAGGGAGAGACCCAGTACTTC. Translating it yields CASSPGSTKGETQYF.

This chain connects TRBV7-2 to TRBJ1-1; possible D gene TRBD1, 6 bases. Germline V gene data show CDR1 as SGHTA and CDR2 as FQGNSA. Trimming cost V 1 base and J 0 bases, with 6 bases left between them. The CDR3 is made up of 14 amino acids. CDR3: CASSLGQVNTEAFF. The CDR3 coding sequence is TGTGCCAGCAGCTTAGGACAGGTGAACACTGAAGCTTTCTTT.